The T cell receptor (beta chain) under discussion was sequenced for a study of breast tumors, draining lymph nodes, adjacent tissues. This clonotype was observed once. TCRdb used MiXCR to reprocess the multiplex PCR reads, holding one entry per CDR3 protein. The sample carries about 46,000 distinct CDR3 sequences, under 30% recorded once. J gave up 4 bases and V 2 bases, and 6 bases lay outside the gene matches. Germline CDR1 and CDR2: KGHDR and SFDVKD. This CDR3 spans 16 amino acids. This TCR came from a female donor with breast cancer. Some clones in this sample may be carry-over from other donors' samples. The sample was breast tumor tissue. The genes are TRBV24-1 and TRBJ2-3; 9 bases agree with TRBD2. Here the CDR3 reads CATSDYGSGSADTQYF. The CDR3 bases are TGTGCCACCAGTGATTATGGTAGCGGGAGTGCAGATACGCAGTATTTT.